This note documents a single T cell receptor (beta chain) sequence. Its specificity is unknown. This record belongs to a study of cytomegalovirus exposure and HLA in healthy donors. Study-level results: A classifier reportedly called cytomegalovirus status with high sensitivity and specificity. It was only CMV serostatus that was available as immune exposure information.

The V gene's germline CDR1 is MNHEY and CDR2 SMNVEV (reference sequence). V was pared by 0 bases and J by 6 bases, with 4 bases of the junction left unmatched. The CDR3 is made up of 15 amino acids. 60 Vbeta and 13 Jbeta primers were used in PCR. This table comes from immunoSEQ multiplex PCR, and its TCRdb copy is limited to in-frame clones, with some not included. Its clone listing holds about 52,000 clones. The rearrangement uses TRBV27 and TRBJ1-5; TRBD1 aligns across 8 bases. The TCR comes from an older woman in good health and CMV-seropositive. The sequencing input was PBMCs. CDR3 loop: CASSLSPGGAQPQHF. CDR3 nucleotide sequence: TGTGCCAGCAGTTTATCTCCAGGGGGCGCTCAGCCCCAGCATTTT.